One and the same sample provided the 28 T cell receptor beta chains below, sequenced in a study of OX40 agonist ivuxolimab in advanced cancers. TCRdb keeps only in-frame clones here, not all; method: immunoSEQ multiplex PCR. The table lists about 58,000 clones, roughly 84% of them singletons. The material sequenced was CD4+ or CD8+ T cells sorted from blood, taken in a trial of the OX40 agonist ivuxolimab. Source of these receptors: an adult with an advanced solid tumor such as melanoma, head and neck, liver or kidney cancer.

This sequence joins TRBV19 and TRBJ1-1, with a possible D match to TRBD1 (5 bases). V was trimmed by 3 bases and J by 5 bases, leaving 13 bases between them. The CDR3 totals 14 residues. Germline assignment: CDR1 LNHDA and CDR2 SQIVND (reference sequence). CDR3 amino acids: CASSIWGERTEAFF. The CDR3 DNA reads as TGTGCCAGTAGTATTTGGGGGGAGAGAACTGAAGCTTTCTTT.

This rearrangement joins TRBV5-8 to TRBJ1-5, with D possibly TRBD1 on 5 matching bases. V gave up 0 bases and J gave up 3 bases, with 10 bases separating them. Germline CDR1 SGHTS, CDR2 YDEGEE. The CDR3 is 15 amino acids. The CDR3 loop reads CASSLGRVYNQPQHF. For the CDR3, the DNA is TGTGCCAGCAGCTTGGGCAGGGTATACAATCAGCCCCAGCATTTT.

The CDR3 is CASSESLGAGELFF. Written as DNA, the CDR3 is TGTGCCAGCAGTGAATCGTTGGGGGCCGGGGAGCTGTTTTTT. This chain connects TRBV6-1 to TRBJ2-2; D is tentatively TRBD1 or TRBD2 (5 bases each). Germline values: CDR1 MNHNS, CDR2 SASEGT. The CDR3 runs to 14 residues. V was shortened by 2 bases and J by 6 bases, with 10 bases between the two germline ends.

The gene calls are TRBV18 and TRBJ2-7, with unresolved D. Trimming stripped 5 bases from V and 2 bases from J, with 10 bases between. The CDR3 covers 13 residues. Germline lookup yields CDR1 KGHSH and CDR2 LQKENI. The CDR3 reads CASSAAKAYEQYF. DNA of the CDR3: TGTGCCAGCTCAGCAGCCAAGGCCTACGAGCAGTACTTC.

Note on this clone: Other DNA sequences in the sample encode the same CDR3. This chain joins TRBV6-1 and TRBJ2-6, with D possibly matching TRBD1 (5 bases). The V gene's germline CDR1 is MNHNS and CDR2 SASEGT. Between the trimmed V and J ends, which lost 6 bases and 1 base, there was a span of 10 bases. The CDR3 consists of 15 residues. CDR3 in DNA: TGTGCCAGCAGACCCCAGGGATCTGGGGCCAACGTCCTGACTTTC. Protein sequence: CASRPQGSGANVLTF.

The chain uses TRBV7-8 and TRBJ2-7, with 9 bases fitting TRBD1. Germline trimming cut 4 bases from V and 3 bases from J; bases unmatched to any gene: 7. Germline V gives CDR1 SGHVS, CDR2 FQNEAQ. CDR3 length: 15 amino acids. The CDR3: CASSYYGQGNYEQYF. The CDR3 bases are TGTGCCAGCAGCTACTACGGACAGGGGAACTACGAGCAGTACTTC.

This clone has more than one count but fewer than ten. CDR3 bases: TGTGCCATCAGCTCCGCAGGGAGGAACACTGAAGCTTTCTTT. Translated, it gives CAISSAGRNTEAFF. The chain has TRBV10-3 and TRBJ1-1, with D possibly being TRBD1 (5 bases). Trimming took off 6 bases at V and 1 base at J, with 12 bases between the two ends. This CDR3 is 14 amino acids long. Per germline, CDR1 ENHRY and CDR2 SYGVKD.

The V and J genes are TRBV18 and TRBJ1-4; a possible D gene is TRBD1 (5 bases). Germline CDR1 and CDR2: KGHSH and LQKENI. V was shortened by 6 bases and J by 3 bases, with 14 bases between the two germline ends. The CDR3 is made up of 15 amino acids. The chain's CDR3 is CASSTERGPNEKLFF. The CDR3 DNA follows: TGTGCCAGCTCTACAGAGAGGGGCCCTAATGAAAAACTGTTTTTT. Full variable domain (outside the CDR3, taken from reference TRBV18 and TRBJ1-4): NAGVMQNPRHLVRRRGQEARLRCSPMKGHSHVYWYRQLPEEGLKFMVYLQKENIIDESGMPKERFSAEFPKEGPSILRIQQVVRGDSAAYFCASSTERGPNEKLFFGSGTQLSVL.

This chain uses TRBV10-3 with TRBJ1-4, with D hard to call. This CDR3 has 13 amino acids. Trimming left V 2 bases short and J 7 bases short, with 8 bases between. The germline CDR1 and CDR2 sequences are ENHRY and SYGVKD. The CDR3: CAISEPPGEKLFF. As DNA, the CDR3 is TGTGCCATCAGTGAGCCCCCGGGTGAAAAACTGTTTTTT.

The rearrangement uses TRBV6-5 and TRBJ1-6, with D hard to call. There are 15 residues in the CDR3. V gave up 11 bases and J gave up 1 base, with 15 bases separating them. CDR1 and CDR2 (germline): MNHEY, SVGAGI. The CDR3 protein is CAAQSLQSYNSPLHF. The CDR3 nucleotides read TGTGCCGCACAATCCCTTCAGTCCTATAATTCACCCCTCCACTTT.

V gene TRBV19 combines with J gene TRBJ1-2; D remains ambiguous. This CDR3 contains 20 residues. Germline assignment: CDR1 LNHDA and CDR2 SQIVND (reference sequence). The ends were cut back, 5 bases at V and 4 bases at J, with 32 bases in the middle. Here the CDR3 DNA reads TGTGCCAGTAGTCCTCGCGCCCGGGTCCGCGCACGGATACTTTCCTATGGCTACACCTTC. Translating gives CASSPRARVRARILSYGYTF.

This sequence joins TRBV15 and TRBJ1-5; D unclear. CDR3 length: 12 residues. CDR1 LNHNV and CDR2 YYDKDF come from the germline V gene (reference sequence). Trimming stripped 5 bases from V and 3 bases from J, with 5 bases between. The CDR3 reads CATSGLNQPQHF. CDR3 DNA sequence: TGTGCCACCAGCGGCCTCAATCAGCCCCAGCATTTT.

This clone occurred once. The chain uses TRBV6-5 and TRBJ1-2, with 8 positions matching TRBD1. The CDR3 covers 14 residues. Looked up from germline, CDR1 is MNHEY and CDR2 is SVGAGI. With 0 bases clipped from V and 6 bases from J, the junction kept 3 bases outside the gene matches. CDR3 bases: TGTGCCAGCAGTTACTCGGGACAGGTCCATGGCTACACCTTC. Encoded protein: CASSYSGQVHGYTF.

CDR3 loop: CASGLQGSNTGELFF. The CDR3 region has the DNA TGTGCTAGTGGTTTACAGGGGTCTAACACCGGGGAGCTGTTTTTT. J is TRBJ2-2 and V is TRBV12-5, with 7 bases identical to TRBD1. This CDR3 has 15 amino acids. Germline V gene data show CDR1 as LGHNT and CDR2 as FRNRAP. V shed 3 bases and J 2 bases; nucleotides not matched to a gene: 3.

The chain couples TRBV27 to TRBJ2-2; D remains ambiguous. The CDR3 covers 14 residues. Trimming pared 6 bases from V and 6 bases from J, leaving 14 bases between. CDR1 is MNHEY, CDR2 SMNVEV, per germline (reference sequence). CDR3 in DNA: TGTGCCAGCAGCCCTATAAAGTACGCCGGGGAGCTGTTTTTT. It specifies CASSPIKYAGELFF.

The J gene is TRBJ1-1, the V gene TRBV19; 8 bases are a match to TRBD1. V lost 7 bases, J lost 11 bases, and 12 bases stayed unmatched. This CDR3 contains 13 residues. Looked up from germline, CDR1 is LNHDA and CDR2 is SQIVND (reference sequence). In nucleotides, the CDR3 is TGTGCCAGTAACCCTACAGGGGGGAGTTGGGCTTTCTTT. Residues: CASNPTGGSWAFF.

V gene TRBV27 combines with J gene TRBJ2-1; no reliable D call. Trimming took 1 base from V and 9 from J, leaving 10 bases between them. Germline V lookup: CDR1 MNHEY, CDR2 SMNVEV (reference sequence). The CDR3 length is 13 residues. The CDR3 loop is CASSLYTASEQFF. Written as DNA, the CDR3 is TGTGCCAGCAGTTTATATACCGCCTCTGAGCAGTTCTTC.

On this clone itself: An end of the junction differs from the germline gene, which may be a read error. The gene calls are TRBV7-7 and TRBJ2-5; 7 positions agree with TRBD1. CDR3 length: 14 amino acids. Germline lookup yields CDR1 SSHAT and CDR2 FNYEAQ (reference sequence). CDR3 sequence (DNA): TGTGCTAGCAGTCCAACAGGGGTACAAGAGACCCAGTACTTC. This codes for CASSPTGVQETQYF.

This chain connects TRBV21-1 to TRBJ2-7; TRBD2, the D gene given by the table, was not confirmed from the DNA. TRBV21-1 is noted as a pseudogene. The CDR3 has 14 residues. The CDR3 sequence is CASSKWPAGYEQYF. CDR3 coding DNA: TGTGCCAGCAGCAAATGGCCTGCGGGATACGAGCAGTACTTC.

The V gene is TRBV19, the J gene TRBJ2-5, with D possibly TRBD1 on 6 matching bases. The CDR3 is made up of 15 amino acids. The germline CDR1 and CDR2 sequences are LNHDA and SQIVND (reference sequence). V was shortened by 5 bases and J by 2 bases, with 15 bases between the two germline ends. As DNA, the CDR3 is TGTGCCAGTAGTTTCAACCGGGACAAACAAGAGACCCAGTACTTC. It specifies CASSFNRDKQETQYF.

This clone was seen only once. The chain joins TRBV7-9 to TRBJ1-4; D may be TRBD1 (5 bases). Germline lookup yields CDR1 SEHNR and CDR2 FQNEAQ (reference sequence). Trimming removed 3 bases from V and 8 bases from J, with 13 bases in between. The CDR3 sequence is 14 residues long. The CDR3 spells CASSLGRGREKLFF. CDR3 nucleotides: TGTGCCAGCAGCTTGGGGCGGGGCAGAGAAAAACTGTTTTTT.

The chain has TRBV5-1 and TRBJ2-2; 8 positions match TRBD1. The ends lost 2 bases at V and 0 bases at J; junction bases unmatched: 6. CDR1 and CDR2 from the germline V gene are SGHRS and YFSETQ. The CDR3 sequence is 17 residues long. Here the CDR3 reads CASSFLRQGSNTGELFF. The CDR3 DNA sequence: TGCGCCAGCAGCTTCCTCCGACAGGGGTCGAACACCGGGGAGCTGTTTTTT.

The gene calls are TRBV5-1 and TRBJ1-3; D unclear. The germline V gene encodes CDR1 SGHRS and CDR2 YFSETQ. The CDR3 has 13 amino acids. Trimming shortened V by 5 bases and J by 1 base, and 7 bases separated the two germline ends. CDR3 loop: CASSWSSGNTIYF. The CDR3 nucleotides read TGCGCCAGCAGTTGGTCATCTGGAAACACCATATATTTT.

V usage is TRBV2 and J usage is TRBJ2-7, with 9 bases identical to TRBD2. The CDR3 covers 13 residues. V shed 8 bases and J 1 base; nucleotides not matched to a gene: 3. Germline V gene lookup returns CDR1 SNHLY and CDR2 FYNNEI. The CDR3, as DNA: TGTGCCAGCGCGACTAGCGGTTCCTACGAGCAGTACTTC. It yields the protein CASATSGSYEQYF.

V and J are TRBV5-4 and TRBJ1-1; D not resolved. V lost 4 bases to trimming and J lost 4 bases, with 11 bases between them. CDR3 length equals 13 residues. The germline gives CDR1 SGHNT, CDR2 YYREEE (reference sequence). The CDR3: CASSDKGITEAFF. The CDR3 DNA follows: TGTGCCAGCAGCGACAAAGGGATCACTGAAGCTTTCTTT.

This chain joins TRBV2 and TRBJ1-2; D uncertain. CDR1 and CDR2 from the germline V gene are SNHLY and FYNNEI. The V and J ends lost 5 bases and 0 bases respectively, with 7 bases between them. This CDR3 comprises 13 residues. CDR3 sequence reads: CASSIEANYGYTF. The DNA for the CDR3 is TGTGCCAGCAGTATAGAAGCTAACTATGGCTACACCTTC.

V usage is TRBV6-1 and J usage is TRBJ1-2; perhaps TRBD1 as D (6 bases). The CDR3 is 13 residues long. Germline loops: CDR1 MNHNS, CDR2 SASEGT. V lost 3 bases and J 4 bases, leaving 9 bases between the germline ends. The CDR3 DNA follows: TGTGCCAGCAGTGATGTAGGGGGCTATGGCTACACCTTC. It codes for CASSDVGGYGYTF.

The chain employs TRBV29-1 and TRBJ1-1, with D possibly matching TRBD1 (6 bases). This CDR3 is 13 amino acids long. Germline values: CDR1 SQVTM, CDR2 ANQGSEA. V lost 6 bases, J lost 7 bases, and 18 bases lay in between. CDR3 nucleotides: TGCAGCGTCGGGGACACAGAGGGTCATGAAGCTTTCTTT. Residues: CSVGDTEGHEAFF.